This paragraph covers one TCR beta chain sequence. Its target is unknown. Assay used: immunoSEQ multiplex PCR; TCRdb lists only in-frame clones, some missing. The sample holds 110,000 or so clones, 85% to 90% seen once. V shed 1 base and J shed 2 bases, with 7 bases lying between them. This CDR3 has 14 residues. The germline gives CDR1 SGHRS, CDR2 YFSETQ. The sample comes from a study of cytomegalovirus exposure and HLA in healthy donors. Overall study context: A later analysis reported the 100 to 150 validation repertoires used the same platform as the 550 to 700 first-cohort repertoires. Study-level findings and limits: Some public TCRs appeared in many individuals, while most sequences were rare. The study flagged approximately 180 TCR beta chains as cytomegalovirus-associated. Clusters of TCRs from the first cohort tended to co-occur in the 100 to 150 validation repertoires (as a later analysis found).

This clonotype was obtained from a woman aged 18-29 years in good health and CMV-seropositive. The sequenced sample was PBMCs. The V and J genes are TRBV5-1 and TRBJ1-3, with D perhaps TRBD1 (6 bases). As DNA, the CDR3 is TGCGCCAGCAGCTTGACAGGGACTGGAAACACCATATATTTT. Translating it yields CASSLTGTGNTIYF.